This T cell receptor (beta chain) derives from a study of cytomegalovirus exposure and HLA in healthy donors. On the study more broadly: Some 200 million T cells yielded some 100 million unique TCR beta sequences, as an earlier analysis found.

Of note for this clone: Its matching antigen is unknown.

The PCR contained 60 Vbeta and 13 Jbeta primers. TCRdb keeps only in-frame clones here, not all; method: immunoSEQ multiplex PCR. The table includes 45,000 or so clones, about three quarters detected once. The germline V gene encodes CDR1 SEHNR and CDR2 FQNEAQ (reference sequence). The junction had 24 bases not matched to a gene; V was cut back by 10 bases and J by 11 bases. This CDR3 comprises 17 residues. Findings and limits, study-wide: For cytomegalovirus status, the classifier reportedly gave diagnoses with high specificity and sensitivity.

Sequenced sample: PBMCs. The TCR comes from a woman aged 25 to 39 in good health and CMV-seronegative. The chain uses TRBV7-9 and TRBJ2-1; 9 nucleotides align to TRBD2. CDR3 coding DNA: TGTGCCACCCCACCGGGACTAGCTAAACCTCGGGATGTTAAGCAGTTCTTC. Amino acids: CATPPGLAKPRDVKQFF.